These 13 T cell receptor beta chains came from one sample sequenced in a study of blood T cell repertoires in COVID-19. Profiled with immunoSEQ multiplex PCR; TCRdb holds only in-frame clones, not every one. The table records 450,000 or so clones, 85% to 90% of them present only once. Source material: peripheral blood. These receptors originate from a man aged 18 to 30 with COVID-19, enrolled during active disease.

The chain recombines TRBV9 with TRBJ2-5, with 14 positions matching TRBD2. This CDR3 is 17 amino acids long. J lost 5 bases, V lost 4 bases, and 10 bases had no gene match. The germline V gene encodes CDR1 SGDLS and CDR2 YYNGEE. In nucleotides, the CDR3 is TGTGCCAGCAGCCCGGGACTAGCGGGAGCCCCGGGGGAGACCCAGTACTTC. It encodes CASSPGLAGAPGETQYF.

The chain combines TRBV5-5 with TRBJ2-1; TRBD2 agrees at 14 bases. V gave up 2 bases and J gave up 9 bases; unmatched junction bases: 7. CDR1 and CDR2 from the germline V gene are SGHKS and YYEKEE (reference sequence). The CDR3 sequence is 16 residues long. CDR3 residues: CASSLTGTSGRIEQFF. The DNA for the CDR3 is TGTGCCAGCAGCTTAACCGGGACTAGCGGGAGAATTGAGCAGTTCTTC.

This clone was picked up one time. V usage is TRBV7-9 and J usage is TRBJ2-7; 8 bases agree with TRBD2. Germline V CDR1 and CDR2: SEHNR, FQNEAQ (reference sequence). Trimming at V came to 5 bases and at J to 2 bases, leaving 8 bases not matched to a gene. CDR3 length equals 15 residues. CDR3 sequence: CASSRGSGSPYEQYF. In nucleotides, the CDR3 is TGTGCCAGCAGCCGAGGCAGCGGGAGTCCCTACGAGCAGTACTTC.

The chain carries TRBV2 and TRBJ2-3, with TRBD1 matching 8 bases. Per the germline V gene, CDR1 is SNHLY and CDR2 is FYNNEI. The CDR3 totals 14 residues. The trim removed 7 bases at V and 5 bases at J, leaving 8 bases unmatched. This CDR3 reads CASKTDRGGDTQYF. The CDR3 DNA is TGTGCCAGCAAAACTGACAGGGGTGGAGATACGCAGTATTTT.

The chain couples TRBV12-2 to TRBJ1-1; TRBD1, the D gene given by the table, was not confirmed from the DNA. TRBV12-2 is a pseudogene. CDR3 length equals 17 residues. The CDR3 is CASRLASQQGVNTEAFF. The CDR3 DNA follows: TGTGCAAGTCGCTTAGCGAGTCAACAGGGGGTAAACACTGAAGCTTTCTTT.

The rearrangement joins TRBV19 to TRBJ1-1; D ambiguous. The germline gives CDR1 LNHDA, CDR2 SQIVND (reference sequence). The CDR3 runs 14 residues. V was cut by 7 bases and J by 2 bases, with 14 bases left in between. The CDR3 region is CASIPGAGNTEAFF. CDR3 coding DNA: TGTGCCAGTATCCCAGGCGCAGGTAACACTGAAGCTTTCTTT.

This chain uses TRBV19 with TRBJ2-7; 11 bases line up with TRBD1. After removal of 3 bases from V and 6 bases from J, the junction contained 4 bases not matched to a gene. The CDR3 sequence is 14 residues long. Germline-derived CDR1 and CDR2 are LNHDA and SQIVND (reference sequence). In DNA, the CDR3 is TGTGCCAGTAGTATGACGGGGACAGGGGGCGAGCAGTACTTC. Amino acid sequence: CASSMTGTGGEQYF.

This clone was picked up one time. V is TRBV11-3 and J is TRBJ2-7; D not certain. Per the germline V gene, CDR1 is SGHNT and CDR2 is YENEEA. CDR3 length: 11 residues. V shed 5 bases and J shed 3 bases, with 5 bases lying between them. Written as DNA, the CDR3 is TGTGCCAGCAGCGACTTCTACGAGCAGTACTTC. Encoded protein: CASSDFYEQYF. The variable domain in full, with the rest retrieved from reference TRBV11-3 and TRBJ2-7, is EAGVVQSPRYKIIEKKQPVAFWCNPISGHNTLYWYLQNLGQGPELLIRYENEEAVDDSQLPKDRFSAERLKGVDSTLKIQPAELGDSAVYLCASSDFYEQYFGPGTRLTVT.

The chain couples TRBV27 to TRBJ1-1; D remains unclear. Germline CDR1 MNHEY, CDR2 SMNVEV (reference sequence). The CDR3 has 16 amino acids. Trimming pared 3 bases from V and 5 bases from J, leaving 19 bases between. CDR3: CASSFSLTAVTTEAFF. CDR3 coding DNA: TGTGCCAGCAGTTTTTCCCTCACAGCGGTAACAACTGAAGCTTTCTTT.

The rearrangement uses TRBV3-1 (or the pseudogene TRBV3-2) and TRBJ1-1; no firm D call. V was clipped by 6 bases and J by 3 bases, with 11 bases between them. The CDR3 is 13 residues long. Per the germline V gene, CDR1 is LGHDT and CDR2 is YNNKEL (reference sequence). CDR3 sequence (DNA): TGTGCCAGCAGTAGAGACACCCACACTGAAGCTTTCTTT. It specifies CASSRDTHTEAFF.

The chain joins TRBV5-1 to TRBJ1-4; 11 nucleotides agree with TRBD1. V lost 3 bases and J lost 3; bases outside the gene matches: 7. The length of the CDR3 is 17 residues. Germline loops: CDR1 SGHRS, CDR2 YFSETQ. The CDR3 region has the DNA TGCGCCAGCAGCTCGCGAGGACAGGGGGCCCCTAATGAAAAACTGTTTTTT. Protein: CASSSRGQGAPNEKLFF.

This clone was seen a single time. The chain uses TRBV4-1 and TRBJ1-4; no clear D gene. Trimming stripped 2 bases from V and 8 bases from J, with 9 bases between. This CDR3 has 13 residues. From germline, CDR1 is MGHRA and CDR2 YSYEKL. The CDR3 sequence: CASSQWAEEKLFF. DNA for the CDR3: TGCGCCAGCAGCCAATGGGCCGAGGAAAAACTGTTTTTT.

This clone was seen once. The J gene is TRBJ1-1, the V gene TRBV27; no reliable D call. Trimming shortened V by 4 bases and J by 0 bases, and 3 bases separated the two germline ends. Germline V gene lookup returns CDR1 MNHEY and CDR2 SMNVEV (reference sequence). The length of the CDR3 is 12 residues. The CDR3 is CASSSVNTEAFF. The CDR3 DNA sequence: TGTGCCAGCAGTTCCGTGAACACTGAAGCTTTCTTT.